Described below is a single TCR beta chain sequence and its context. Its antigen is as yet unknown. Libraries of bulk TCR were made by previously described methods (with listed TCR primers). TCRdb reprocessed the PCR reads with MiXCR, giving one entry per CDR3 protein. The top ten hold 0.81% of the sample, which has 250,000 to 400,000 distinct CDR3 sequences, about a fifth seen once. In germline, CDR1 is DFQATT, CDR2 SNEGSKA (reference sequence). Germline trimming cut 3 bases from V and 0 bases from J; bases unmatched to any gene: 5. This CDR3 has 15 amino acids. Naive CD8 T cells underwent sorting with the CD8+CD4-CCR7+CD45RA+ definition. The sample belongs to a study of molecular identifiers for immune sequencing clone quantification. Overall study findings and caveats: Clones exceeding 20 RNA copies carried over 97% of effector molecules but under 1% of naive-cell molecules.

The origin of this receptor is a human donor in good health. Some libraries in this study had Jurkat cell RNA spiked in. The sample consisted of naive CD8+ T cells from blood, with Jurkat cell RNA spiked in. The subset denotes: FACS-sorted CD8+CD4-CCR7+CD45RA+ naive T cells. The chain has TRBV20-1 and TRBJ2-7; 10 bases match TRBD2. The CDR3 DNA is TGCAGTGCTAGGCATGCTAGCGGGAGCTCCTACGAGCAGTACTTC. This gives the protein CSARHASGSSYEQYF.